These T cell receptor beta chains were read from a single sample in a study of T cells in tuberculosis. Libraries were prepared by immunoSEQ multiplex PCR; TCRdb keeps only in-frame clonotypes and omits some of them. Of under 40,000 clones in the sample, approximately 93% are singletons; the top ten hold 3.5% to 5%. The material sequenced was PBMCs, taken at tuberculosis diagnosis. The receptor source for this set is an adult with tuberculosis. Each CDR3 is given with its conserved first and last residue. D genes are given only for firm matches. Expanded clones are given a class, and other clones once, few, many or no size at all.

d_call	clone_size	v_call	j_call	cdr3_nt	cdr3_aa
TRBD2	-	TRBV5-1	TRBJ2-1	TGCGCCAGCATGTCTAGCGGGGGGGACAATGAGCAGTTCTTC	CASMSSGGDNEQFF
TRBD1	-	TRBV4-3	TRBJ1-1	TGCGCCAGCAGCCACACGGACAGGGGGCGGAACACTGAAGCTTTCTTT	CASSHTDRGRNTEAFF
-	-	TRBV4-3	TRBJ1-2	TGCGCCAGCAGCCCAAGAATCGTAGACTATGGCTACACCTTC	CASSPRIVDYGYTF
-	-	TRBV4-3	TRBJ2-2	TGCGCCAGCAGGCAGGGGGGCCCTAACACCGGGGAGCTGTTTTTT	CASRQGGPNTGELFF
-	-	TRBV5-5	TRBJ2-7	TGTGCCAGCAGCTTGGTTCCGGGAGACGACGAGCAGTACTTC	CASSLVPGDDEQYF
-	-	TRBV12-5	TRBJ1-4	TGTGCTAGTGGTTTGTGGGGCGGTGAAAAACTGTTTTTT	CASGLWGGEKLFF
-	-	TRBV7-2	TRBJ2-7	TGTGCCAGCAGCTTAGGAAGACAGCTAGTTACCTACGAGCAGTACTTC	CASSLGRQLVTYEQYF
-	-	TRBV9	TRBJ2-7	TGTGCCAGCAGCCCAAGCTGGGAGACCTACGAGCAGTACTTC	CASSPSWETYEQYF
TRBD1	-	TRBV4-1	TRBJ2-1	TGCGCCAGCAGCCAAGGGGGGACAGCGTTTTACAATGAGCAGTTCTTC	CASSQGGTAFYNEQFF
-	-	TRBV6-6	TRBJ2-1	TGTGCCAGCCGGGGGAAAGGGTCTTTGAATGAGCAGTTCTTC	CASRGKGSLNEQFF
-	-	TRBV27	TRBJ1-5	TGTGCCAGCAGTTTAAGAGTCCCCAATCAGCCCCAGCATTTT	CASSLRVPNQPQHF
-	-	TRBV30	TRBJ2-3	TGTGCCTGGAGTCCGATACACACAGATACGCAGTATTTT	CAWSPIHTDTQYF
-	-	TRBV27	TRBJ1-1	TGTGCCAGCAGGTCTGGACTCTTCTATGAAGCTTTCTTT	CASRSGLFYEAFF
-	-	TRBV6-5	TRBJ1-5	TGTGCCAGCAAGGCCAGACAGTCTCATCAGCCCCAGCATTTT	CASKARQSHQPQHF
-	-	TRBV28	TRBJ1-5	TGTGCCAGCAGTTTGCTGACGGGGGTTGATAGCAATCAGCCCCAGCATTTT	CASSLLTGVDSNQPQHF
-	few	TRBV2	TRBJ1-5	TGTGCCAGCAGTCCCGACGCCCCAGGGGCTCAGCCCCAGCATTTT	CASSPDAPGAQPQHF
-	-	TRBV9	TRBJ1-6	TGTGCCAGCAGCGTAGGGGCTCAATCACCCCTCCACTTT	CASSVGAQSPLHF
-	-	TRBV4-3	TRBJ2-3	TGCGCCAGCGCCAAACTCGGGGGTGTGACAGATACGCAGTATTTT	CASAKLGGVTDTQYF
-	-	TRBV7-2	TRBJ2-3	TGTGCCAGCAGCAGATGGGACAGCCGGGGGACGCAGTATTTT	CASSRWDSRGTQYF
TRBD1	-	TRBV14	TRBJ2-4	TGTGCCAGCAGCCAAGTATTCGCGACAGGGGCCAAAAACATTCAGTACTTC	CASSQVFATGAKNIQYF
TRBD1	-	TRBV6-1	TRBJ1-3	TGTGCCAGCAGTGAGTTGGCAGGGGGCTCTGGAAACACCATATATTTT	CASSELAGGSGNTIYF
-	-	TRBV15	TRBJ1-2	TGTGCCACCAGCAGAGATTTTACAGCAGGGGACTATGGCTACACCTTC	CATSRDFTAGDYGYTF
-	-	TRBV7-9	TRBJ2-1	TGTGCCAGCAGCGAAATCCGCGATGAGCAGTTCTTC	CASSEIRDEQFF
TRBD1	-	TRBV6-5	TRBJ1-2	TGTGCCAGCAGCCGGACAGGGGGAAGCTATGGCTACACCTTC	CASSRTGGSYGYTF
TRBD1	-	TRBV5-1	TRBJ1-2	TGCGCCAGCAGCTCGGACCCGGACAGGGGTCACCTTCTGGATGGCTACACCTTC	CASSSDPDRGHLLDGYTF
-	-	TRBV27	TRBJ2-7	TGTGCCAGCAGTGTCGGTGGCAGGGGCTACGAGCAGTACTTC	CASSVGGRGYEQYF
-	-	TRBV4-3	TRBJ2-7	TGCGCCAGCAGCCAAGATTTCGGACAGCCGACCTCTATCTCCTACGAGCAGTACTTC	CASSQDFGQPTSISYEQYF
TRBD1	-	TRBV2	TRBJ1-1	TGTGCCAGCAGTAAACAGGGGTTTTCTGAAGCTTTCTTT	CASSKQGFSEAFF
TRBD1	once	TRBV30	TRBJ1-1	TGTGCCTGGGACCGGGAACAGGGGGTTAATGGAGCTTTCTTT	CAWDREQGVNGAFF
TRBD1	-	TRBV5-1	TRBJ1-2	TGCGCCAGCAGCTTGGTCGGGACAGGGCTCAATGTAGCTGGCTACACCTTC	CASSLVGTGLNVAGYTF